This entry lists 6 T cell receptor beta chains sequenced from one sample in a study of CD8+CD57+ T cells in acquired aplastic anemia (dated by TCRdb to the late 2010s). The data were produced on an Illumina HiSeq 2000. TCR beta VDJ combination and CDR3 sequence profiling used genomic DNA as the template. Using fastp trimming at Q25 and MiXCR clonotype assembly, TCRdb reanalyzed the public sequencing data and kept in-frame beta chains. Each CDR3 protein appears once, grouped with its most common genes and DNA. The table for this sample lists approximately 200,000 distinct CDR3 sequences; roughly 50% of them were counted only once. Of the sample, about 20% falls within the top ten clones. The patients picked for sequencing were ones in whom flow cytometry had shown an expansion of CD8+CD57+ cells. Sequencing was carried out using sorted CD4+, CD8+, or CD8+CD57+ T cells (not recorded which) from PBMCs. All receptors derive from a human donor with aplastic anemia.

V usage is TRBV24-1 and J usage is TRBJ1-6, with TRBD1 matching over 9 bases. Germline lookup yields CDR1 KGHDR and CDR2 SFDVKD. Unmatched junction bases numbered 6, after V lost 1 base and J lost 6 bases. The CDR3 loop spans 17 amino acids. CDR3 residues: CATSDFPEQGANSPLHF. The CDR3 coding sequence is TGTGCCACCAGTGATTTTCCGGAACAGGGGGCTAATTCACCCCTCCACTTT.

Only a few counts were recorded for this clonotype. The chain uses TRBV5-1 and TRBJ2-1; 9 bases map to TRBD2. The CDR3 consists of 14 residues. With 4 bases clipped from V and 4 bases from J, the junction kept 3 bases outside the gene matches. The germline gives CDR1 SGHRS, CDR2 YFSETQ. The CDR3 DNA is TGCGCCAGCAGCGCGGGGGGGCCTTACAATGAGCAGTTCTTC. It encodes CASSAGGPYNEQFF. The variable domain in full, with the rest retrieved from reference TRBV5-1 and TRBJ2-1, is KAGVTQTPRYLIKTRGQQVTLSCSPISGHRSVSWYQQTPGQGLQFLFEYFSETQRNKGNFPGRFSGRQFSNSRSEMNVSTLELGDSALYLCASSAGGPYNEQFFGPGTRLTVL.

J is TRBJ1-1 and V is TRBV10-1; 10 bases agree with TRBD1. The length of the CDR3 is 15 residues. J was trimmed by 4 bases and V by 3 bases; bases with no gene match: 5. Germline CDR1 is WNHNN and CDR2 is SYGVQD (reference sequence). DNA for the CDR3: TGCGCCAGCAGTGATAGACAGGGGGCGATCACTGAAGCTTTCTTT. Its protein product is CASSDRQGAITEAFF.

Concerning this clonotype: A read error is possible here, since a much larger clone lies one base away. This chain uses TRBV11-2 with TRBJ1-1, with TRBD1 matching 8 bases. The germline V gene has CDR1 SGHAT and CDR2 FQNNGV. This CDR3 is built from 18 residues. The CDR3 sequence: CARSPRGRGLHKDTEAFF. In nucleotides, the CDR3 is TGTGCCCGCAGCCCGAGGGGCAGGGGGCTACATAAGGACACTGAAGCTTTCTTT.

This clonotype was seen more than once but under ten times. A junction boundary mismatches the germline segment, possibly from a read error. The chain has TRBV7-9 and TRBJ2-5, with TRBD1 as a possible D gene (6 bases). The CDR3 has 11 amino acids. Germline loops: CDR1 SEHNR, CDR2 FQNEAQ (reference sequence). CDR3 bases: TGTGCCAGCAGCGTAGCCGGGACACAGGGCTTC. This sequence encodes CASSVAGTQGF. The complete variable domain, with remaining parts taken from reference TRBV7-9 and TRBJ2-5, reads DTGVSQNPRHKITKRGQNVTFRCDPISEHNRLYWYRQTLGQGPEFLTYFQNEAQLEKSRLLSDRFSAERPKGSFSTLEIQRTEQGDSAMYLCASSVAGTQGFGPGTRLLVL.

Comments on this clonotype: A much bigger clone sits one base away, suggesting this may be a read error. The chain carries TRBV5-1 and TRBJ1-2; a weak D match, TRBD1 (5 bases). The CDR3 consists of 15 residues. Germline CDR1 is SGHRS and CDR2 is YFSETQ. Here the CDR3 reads CASSLGQGITYGYAF. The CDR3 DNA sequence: TGCGCCAGCAGCTTGGGTCAGGGTATAACTTATGGCTACGCCTTC.